This TCR beta chain emerged from a study of neurological immune-mediated disorders. TCRdb redid the calling of the 5' RACE reads with MiXCR, one entry per CDR3 protein. The sample lists roughly 41,000 distinct CDR3 sequences, about 2% occurring once. The V gene's germline CDR1 is SGHRS and CDR2 YFSETQ. Between the trimmed V and J ends, which lost 0 bases and 4 bases, there was a span of 9 bases. The CDR3 spans 14 residues. This clonotype occurred many times. The chain joins TRBV5-1 to TRBJ2-3; D might be TRBD1 or TRBD2, each matching 5 bases. The TCR was taken from a woman in her 40s with multiple sclerosis. The sequencing input was PBMCs. CDR3 in DNA: TGCGCCAGCAGCTTGGGTGGGACGGCAGATACGCAGTATTTT. This codes for CASSLGGTADTQYF.